The 4 T cell receptor beta chains reported below all come from one sample, sequenced in a study of a mutant IDH1 vaccine in newly diagnosed glioma (dated by TCRdb to about 2021). The library was made by the immunoSEQ multiplex PCR assay. The table was pulled from immuneACCESS by TCRdb, which kept in-frame rearrangements only. Such tables lose some clones; where checked, under half of the loss comes from unresolved V genes, and the rest has no known cause. Present in this sample are approximately 62,000 clones, 85% of which were seen just once. The ten largest clonotypes hold over 4% of the sample. This specimen's time point label, per the study, means: week 23, last vaccination. Each vaccine dose was 300 ug of a 20-mer mutant IDH1 peptide in Montanide, given subcutaneously with topical imiquimod. Their specific antigens are unknown. The sequenced sample was PBMCs, obtained from a glioma patient whose treatment included an IDH1 peptide vaccine. These receptors originate from a man aged 25-45 years with glioma.

The V gene is TRBV30, the J gene TRBJ1-2; no clear D gene. In germline, CDR1 is GTSNPN, CDR2 SVGIG (reference sequence). V was trimmed by 2 bases and J by 3 bases, leaving 10 bases between them. This CDR3 region has 13 residues. The CDR3 sequence is CAWSLTVDYGYTF. The DNA of the CDR3 is TGTGCCTGGAGTTTGACCGTGGACTATGGCTACACCTTC.

The genes are TRBV19 and TRBJ1-1; a weak D match, TRBD1 (5 bases). The CDR3 loop spans 15 amino acids. Deletions cut 6 bases from V and 0 bases from J, with 14 bases between. CDR1 LNHDA and CDR2 SQIVND come from the germline V gene (reference sequence). The CDR3 spells CASRNPRGMNTEAFF. The CDR3 nucleotides read TGTGCCAGTAGAAACCCTCGGGGGATGAACACTGAAGCTTTCTTT.

A single count supports this clone. The V gene is TRBV7-9, the J gene TRBJ1-4; unclear D gene. Germline CDR1 and CDR2: SEHNR and FQNEAQ (reference sequence). V was pared by 6 bases and J by 4 bases, with 15 bases between. The CDR3 consists of 15 residues. CDR3 sequence reads: CASSSDWELNEKLFF. The CDR3 region has the DNA TGTGCCAGCAGTTCAGACTGGGAGCTTAATGAAAAACTGTTTTTT.

The chain is built from TRBV28 and TRBJ1-1; D remains unclear. The germline V and J ends were trimmed by 5 bases and 1 base, with 14 bases remaining between them. This CDR3 is built from 15 residues. CDR1 is MDHEN, CDR2 SYDVKM, per germline. The CDR3 protein is CASSLTAVGNTEAFF. The CDR3 DNA sequence: TGTGCCAGCAGTCTTACAGCGGTCGGGAACACTGAAGCTTTCTTT.